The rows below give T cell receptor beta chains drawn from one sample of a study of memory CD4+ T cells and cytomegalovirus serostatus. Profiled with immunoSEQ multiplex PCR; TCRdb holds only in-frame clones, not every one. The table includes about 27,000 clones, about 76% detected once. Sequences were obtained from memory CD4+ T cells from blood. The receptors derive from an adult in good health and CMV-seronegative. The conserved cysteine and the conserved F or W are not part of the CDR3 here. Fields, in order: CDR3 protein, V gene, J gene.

ASSMGTEAF	TRBV19	TRBJ1-1
ASSPVGNLNTEAF	TRBV18	TRBJ1-1
ASTPTTYSNQPQH	TRBV6-1	TRBJ1-5
ASSVASGRNNEQF	TRBV9	TRBJ2-1
ASTPRDGALKAF	TRBV27	TRBJ1-1
ASSQGLIRQPQH	TRBV5-8	TRBJ1-5
ASKDRENTGELF	TRBV19	TRBJ2-2
ASSFVQGNPNEQF	TRBV7-6	TRBJ2-1
ASSPPGQAYGYT	TRBV5-8	TRBJ1-2
ASRSGANVLT	TRBV7-9	TRBJ2-6
ASSLWAGEMDTQY	TRBV7-7	TRBJ2-3
ASSLARGPSYEQY	TRBV7-2	TRBJ2-7
ASSLDRVSTDTQY	TRBV11-2	TRBJ2-3
ASREQGAEAF	TRBV6-1	TRBJ1-1
ASSVGGTNTGELF	TRBV9	TRBJ2-2